The 30 T cell receptor beta chains below were found in one sample sequenced in a study of cytomegalovirus exposure and HLA in healthy donors. PCR employed 60 Vbeta and 13 Jbeta primers. The data were produced by immunoSEQ multiplex PCR, yet TCRdb's version contains in-frame clones alone and is incomplete. Its table lists roughly 120,000 clones. Sequenced sample: PBMCs. Receptor source: a young man in good health and CMV-seronegative.

The rearrangement uses TRBV13 and TRBJ1-6; 8 bases line up with TRBD1. The CDR3 covers 18 residues. V shed 3 bases, J shed 0 bases, and the junction held 7 bases outside the gene matches. Germline V gene lookup returns CDR1 PRHDT and CDR2 FYEKMQ (reference sequence). In DNA, the CDR3 is TGTGCCAGCAGCTTCCGACAGGGGTTAAGCTCCTATAATTCACCCCTCCACTTT. It yields the protein CASSFRQGLSSYNSPLHF.

The rearrangement links TRBV14 to TRBJ2-7; 8 nucleotides align to TRBD1. Germline values: CDR1 SGHDN, CDR2 FVKESK. The V gene end was trimmed by 3 bases and the J gene end by 5 bases; junction bases not matched to a gene: 9. The CDR3 is made up of 15 amino acids. The CDR3 reads CASSHFGQGTHEQYF. The CDR3 DNA follows: TGTGCCAGCAGCCATTTCGGACAGGGCACCCACGAGCAGTACTTC.

The chain joins TRBV5-6 to TRBJ2-7; 7 bases match TRBD1. This CDR3 has 14 residues. V was pared by 2 bases and J by 5 bases, with 7 bases of the junction left unmatched. CDR1 is SGHDT, CDR2 YYEEEE, per germline. For the CDR3, the DNA is TGTGCCAGCAGCTTCGGACAGGTCCGGGACGAGCAGTACTTC. Protein product: CASSFGQVRDEQYF.

The V and J genes are TRBV7-8 and TRBJ1-1, with no clear D. V was clipped by 1 base and J by 8 bases, with 8 bases between them. The germline V gene encodes CDR1 SGHVS and CDR2 FQNEAQ. The CDR3 is 12 residues long. The CDR3 DNA follows: TGTGCCAGCAGCTTAGTGCTTGGCGAAGCTTTCTTT. Its protein product is CASSLVLGEAFF.

The DNA for the CDR3 is TGTGCCAGCAGTTACCGGAACACTGAAGCTTTCTTT. It codes for CASSYRNTEAFF. The V call is TRBV6-5, the J call TRBJ1-1; D is unclear. V dropped 2 bases and J dropped 1 base, with 2 bases sitting between them. CDR1 MNHEY and CDR2 SVGAGI come from the germline V gene. CDR3 size: 12 residues.

The CDR3: CASSPELAGGETQYF. CDR3 sequence (DNA): TGTGCCAGCAGCCCCGAACTAGCGGGAGGTGAGACCCAGTACTTC. The chain joins TRBV9 to TRBJ2-5, with 12 bases aligning to TRBD2. The CDR3 extends over 15 amino acids. Germline loops: CDR1 SGDLS, CDR2 YYNGEE. Trimming took 4 bases from V and 5 from J; bases not matched to a gene: 6.

V gene TRBV6-1 combines with J gene TRBJ1-2; 11 bases are a match to TRBD1. The CDR3 is 14 residues long. CDR1 is MNHNS and CDR2 is SASEGT in the germline V gene. V dropped 6 bases and J dropped 7; count of bases not matched to a gene: 7. CDR3 DNA sequence: TGTGCCAGCAGCCCTGGACAGGGGGCTTTTGGCTACACCTTC. Translation gives CASSPGQGAFGYTF.

The chain combines TRBV18 with TRBJ2-5, with 8 nucleotides matching TRBD1. CDR1 is KGHSH, CDR2 LQKENI, per germline. CDR3 length: 14 residues. V lost 3 bases to trimming and J lost 5 bases; unmatched junction nucleotides: 5. CDR3 amino acids: CASSPDRVGETQYF. The CDR3 region has the DNA TGTGCCAGCTCACCGGACAGGGTCGGGGAGACCCAGTACTTC.

The J gene is TRBJ2-1, the V gene TRBV5-1; 8 bases are shared with TRBD2. V shed 1 base and J 8 bases; nucleotides not matched to a gene: 5. This CDR3 contains 14 residues. Germline V gene data show CDR1 as SGHRS and CDR2 as YFSETQ. The CDR3 loop is CASSLRLAWDEQFF. DNA of the CDR3: TGCGCCAGCAGCTTGAGACTAGCGTGGGATGAGCAGTTCTTC.

The chain has TRBV19 and TRBJ1-1; D gene uncertain. The CDR3 loop spans 15 amino acids. CDR1 LNHDA and CDR2 SQIVND come from the germline V gene (reference sequence). V was shortened by 2 bases and J by 2 bases, with 12 bases between the two germline ends. CDR3 nucleotides: TGTGCCAGTAGTATAATCGCCGCTACTAACACTGAAGCTTTCTTT. It translates to CASSIIAATNTEAFF. Full variable domain (rest looked up from reference TRBV19 and TRBJ1-1): DGGITQSPKYLFRKEGQNVTLSCEQNLNHDAMYWYRQDPGQGLRLIYYSQIVNDFQKGDIAEGYSVSREKKESFPLTVTSAQKNPTAFYLCASSIIAATNTEAFFGQGTRLTVV.

The chain uses TRBV19 and TRBJ2-1; TRBD1 is a possible D gene (5 bases). V lost 2 bases and J 9 bases, leaving 14 bases between the germline ends. This CDR3 spans 14 amino acids. Germline V gene data show CDR1 as LNHDA and CDR2 as SQIVND (reference sequence). The CDR3 region is CASSIKGRVPEQFF. CDR3 DNA: TGTGCCAGTAGTATAAAGGGCAGGGTCCCTGAGCAGTTCTTC.

The chain combines TRBV29-1 with TRBJ1-2; D is unclear. The V and J ends lost 3 bases and 2 bases respectively, with 7 bases between them. Germline CDR1 and CDR2: SQVTM and ANQGSEA. The CDR3 extends over 12 amino acids. CDR3 sequence reads: CSVERENYGYTF. The CDR3, as DNA: TGCAGCGTTGAGAGAGAGAACTATGGCTACACCTTC.

The chain carries TRBV2 and TRBJ2-7; D is possibly TRBD1 (5 bases). With 6 bases removed from V and 2 bases from J, the gap between germline ends came to 8 bases. CDR3 length equals 12 residues. The V gene's germline CDR1 is SNHLY and CDR2 FYNNEI. Here the CDR3 DNA reads TGTGCCAGCAGAAGGGGAACCTACGAGCAGTACTTC. It yields the protein CASRRGTYEQYF.

On this clone itself: This sample also contains other DNA sequences that code for the same CDR3. The V gene is TRBV5-4, the J gene TRBJ1-5; D gene ambiguous. This CDR3 is built from 15 residues. V was pared by 2 bases and J by 0 bases, with 9 bases between. Germline V CDR1 and CDR2: SGHNT, YYREEE (reference sequence). CDR3 protein: CASSLGGYSNQPQHF. The CDR3 region has the DNA TGTGCCAGCAGCTTAGGAGGTTATAGCAATCAGCCCCAGCATTTT.

The rearrangement links TRBV5-1 to TRBJ2-4; D remains ambiguous. The CDR3 is 13 residues long. Trimming shortened V by 0 bases and J by 7 bases, and 8 bases separated the two germline ends. Germline CDR1 is SGHRS and CDR2 is YFSETQ. The CDR3 region has the DNA TGCGCCAGCAGCTTGGATGGGCCTAACATTCAGTACTTC. Encoded protein: CASSLDGPNIQYF.

Concerning this clone: Other DNA sequences in the sample encode the same CDR3. The rearrangement links TRBV19 to TRBJ1-6, with 7 bases aligning to TRBD1. Looked up from germline, CDR1 is LNHDA and CDR2 is SQIVND (reference sequence). V gave up 4 bases and J gave up 6 bases; unmatched junction bases: 6. This CDR3 is 15 amino acids long. Here the CDR3 DNA reads TGTGCCAGTAGTACAACAGGGGTGTTTAATTCACCCCTCCACTTT. Its protein product is CASSTTGVFNSPLHF.

The gene calls are TRBV29-1 and TRBJ1-1; no reliable D call. The CDR3 runs 12 residues. The germline V gene encodes CDR1 SQVTM and CDR2 ANQGSEA. V lost 4 bases, J lost 10 bases, and 16 bases lay in between. DNA of the CDR3: TGCAGCGTTGTAGGAGAACCGGCGGGAGCTTTCTTT. This gives the protein CSVVGEPAGAFF.

The chain uses TRBV4-1 and TRBJ2-5; 10 bases map to TRBD2. The germline CDR1 and CDR2 sequences are MGHRA and YSYEKL. The length of the CDR3 is 15 residues. V was clipped by 4 bases and J by 9 bases; unmatched bases: 11. The CDR3 sequence is CASSLIASGSLAQYF. Here the CDR3 DNA reads TGCGCCAGCAGCCTCATCGCTAGCGGGAGTTTGGCCCAGTACTTC.

The rearrangement joins TRBV2 to TRBJ1-1, with a possible D match to TRBD1 (6 bases). Germline CDR1 is SNHLY and CDR2 is FYNNEI. The CDR3 totals 17 residues. The ends were cut back, 4 bases at V and 5 bases at J, with 23 bases in the middle. Here the CDR3 DNA reads TGTGCCAGCAGTGTCCCCCTCAGGGGCGGTAAAAGTACTGAAGCTTTCTTT. It specifies CASSVPLRGGKSTEAFF.

This chain uses TRBV19 with TRBJ2-7; D perhaps matches TRBD1 (6 bases). Trimming cost V 4 bases and J 2 bases, with 12 bases left between them. This CDR3 has 14 amino acids. The germline CDR1 and CDR2 sequences are LNHDA and SQIVND (reference sequence). The CDR3 here is CASSRDRTAYEQYF. CDR3 bases: TGTGCCAGTAGTAGGGATAGGACAGCCTACGAGCAGTACTTC.

This chain connects TRBV2 to TRBJ2-2; TRBD2 agrees at 8 bases. Germline V CDR1 and CDR2: SNHLY, FYNNEI. The CDR3 spans 16 residues. Unmatched junction bases numbered 7, after V lost 7 bases and J lost 0 bases. Here the CDR3 reads CASNPETSANTGELFF. CDR3 sequence (DNA): TGTGCCAGCAACCCGGAGACTAGCGCGAACACCGGGGAGCTGTTTTTT.

V and J are TRBV5-4 and TRBJ2-1; 11 bases align to TRBD2. The CDR3 has 15 residues. Losses at the gene ends were 0 bases for V and 8 bases for J; bases not matched to a gene: 4. In germline, CDR1 is SGHNT, CDR2 YYREEE (reference sequence). This CDR3 is CASSLGLAGTYEQFF. The CDR3 DNA reads as TGTGCCAGCAGCTTGGGACTAGCGGGAACTTATGAGCAGTTCTTC.

The V gene is TRBV4-1, the J gene TRBJ1-1; D is ambiguous. V lost 4 bases, J lost 1 base, and 10 bases lay in between. Germline V gene sequence: CDR1 MGHRA, CDR2 YSYEKL. The CDR3 totals 14 residues. The CDR3 sequence: CASSPEAGNTEAFF. DNA for the CDR3: TGCGCCAGCAGCCCCGAGGCGGGGAACACTGAAGCTTTCTTT.

The chain links TRBV2 to TRBJ2-1; 14 bases are a match to TRBD2. With V trimmed by 8 bases and J by 10 bases, 16 bases remained unmatched. Germline CDR1 reads SNHLY; CDR2 reads FYNNEI. There are 17 residues in the CDR3. Here the CDR3 DNA reads TGTGCCAGCCCGGGCCGGGGCGGGACTAGCGGGAGCAAGGAGCAGTTCTTC. Protein product: CASPGRGGTSGSKEQFF.

The CDR3 reads CASSSGTSGGAVTQYF. In DNA, the CDR3 is TGTGCCAGCAGTTCCGGGACTAGCGGGGGGGCAGTGACCCAGTACTTC. V and J are TRBV27 and TRBJ2-5, with 16 bases fitting TRBD2. The CDR3 contains 16 residues. The germline V gene encodes CDR1 MNHEY and CDR2 SMNVEV (reference sequence). V shed 4 bases, J shed 7 bases, and the junction held 6 bases outside the gene matches.

The CDR3, as DNA: TGTGCCAGCACTCAAAGGCTGGGAGGAATGTCTGAAGCTTTCTTT. Residues: CASTQRLGGMSEAFF. The V gene is TRBV2, the J gene TRBJ1-1, with D uncertain. The germline CDR1 and CDR2 sequences are SNHLY and FYNNEI. The CDR3 covers 15 residues. Trimming cost V 7 bases and J 6 bases, with 21 bases left between them.

The chain joins TRBV25-1 to TRBJ2-5; the match to TRBD2 covers 7 bases. The germline gives CDR1 MGHDK, CDR2 SYGVNS. With 4 bases clipped from V and 5 bases from J, the junction kept 7 bases outside the gene matches. CDR3 length equals 14 residues. CDR3 nucleotides: TGTGCCAGCAGTGGTGGGGGGGTCTGGGAGACCCAGTACTTC. It is translated as CASSGGGVWETQYF. Filled out from reference TRBV25-1 and TRBJ2-5, the complete variable domain reads EADIYQTPRYLVIGTGKKITLECSQTMGHDKMYWYQQDPGMELHLIHYSYGVNSTEKGDLSSESTVSRIRTEHFPLTLESARPSHTSQYLCASSGGGVWETQYFGPGTRLLVL.

The J gene is TRBJ1-2, the V gene TRBV5-1, with D unclear. With 5 bases removed from V and 5 bases from J, the gap between germline ends came to 13 bases. Germline V CDR1 and CDR2: SGHRS, YFSETQ. This CDR3 is built from 13 residues. CDR3 DNA: TGCGCCAGCAGTTCTAGCGCTAGGTATGGCTACACCTTC. This translates into CASSSSARYGYTF. Full variable domain (remainder filled in from reference TRBV5-1 and TRBJ1-2): KAGVTQTPRYLIKTRGQQVTLSCSPISGHRSVSWYQQTPGQGLQFLFEYFSETQRNKGNFPGRFSGRQFSNSRSEMNVSTLELGDSALYLCASSSSARYGYTFGSGTRLTVV.

The chain links TRBV5-4 to TRBJ2-7; TRBD1 agrees at 8 bases. V lost 9 bases, J lost 7 bases, and 12 bases stayed unmatched. From germline, CDR1 is SGHNT and CDR2 YYREEE (reference sequence). This CDR3 has 13 amino acids. CDR3 sequence: CATADQGAHEQYF. CDR3 DNA: TGTGCCACGGCGGATCAGGGGGCGCATGAGCAGTACTTC. The variable domain in full, with the rest retrieved from reference TRBV5-4 and TRBJ2-7, is ETGVTQSPTHLIKTRGQQVTLRCSSQSGHNTVSWYQQALGQGPQFIFQYYREEENGRGNFPPRFSGLQFPNYSSELNVNALELDDSALYLCATADQGAHEQYFGPGTRLTVT.

V is TRBV4-1 and J is TRBJ2-7, with TRBD2 matching over 10 bases. The CDR3 is 15 amino acids. Trimming removed 2 bases from V and 3 bases from J; junction bases left unmatched: 4. Germline V CDR1 and CDR2: MGHRA, YSYEKL. The CDR3 loop is CASSQLAGANYEQYF. The CDR3 nucleotides are TGCGCCAGCAGCCAACTAGCGGGAGCTAACTACGAGCAGTACTTC.